This T cell receptor (beta chain) was retrieved from a study of cytomegalovirus exposure and HLA in healthy donors. Findings and limits, study-wide: For most subjects, TCR beta sequences were reported to predict HLA-A and HLA-B alleles with accuracy. A later analysis found common viral pathogens apparently linked to several of the most significant clusters. TCR beta V- and J-gene trimming, according to a later analysis, was linked to a missense DCLRE1C variant. CMV serostatus was the sole immune exposure data available.

CDR3 length equals 13 residues. Trimming cost V 7 bases and J 0 bases, with 9 bases left between them. Germline V gene sequence: CDR1 LNHDA, CDR2 SQIVND (reference sequence). The PCR contained 60 Vbeta and 13 Jbeta primers. Sequencing used immunoSEQ multiplex PCR; TCRdb keeps in-frame clones, though not all of them. Of about 180,000 clones in the sample, about 68% were seen once. Remarks on this clone: As yet, its antigen is unknown.

This TCR derives from a female donor in good health and CMV-seronegative. The chain employs TRBV19 and TRBJ1-1; D not resolved. Sample: PBMCs. The CDR3 region is CASISTMNTEAFF. For the CDR3, the DNA is TGTGCCAGTATATCCACAATGAACACTGAAGCTTTCTTT.